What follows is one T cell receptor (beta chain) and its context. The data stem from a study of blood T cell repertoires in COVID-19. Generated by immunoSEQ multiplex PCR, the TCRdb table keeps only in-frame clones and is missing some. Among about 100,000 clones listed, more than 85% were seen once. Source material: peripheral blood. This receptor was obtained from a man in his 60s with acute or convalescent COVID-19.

This chain's CDR3 is CSGGGGFEAFF. CDR3 DNA sequence: TGCAGCGGTGGAGGAGGGTTTGAAGCTTTCTTT. The chain uses TRBV29-1 and TRBJ1-1; D ambiguous. CDR1 and CDR2 from the germline V gene are SQVTM and ANQGSEA. The CDR3 length is 11 residues. V was clipped by 7 bases and J by 7 bases, with 13 bases between them.